This TCR beta chain appears in the sequencing data of a study of blood T cell repertoires in COVID-19. Across the study: The study drew acute and convalescent COVID-19 samples from the United States, Italy and Spain.

Assay used: immunoSEQ multiplex PCR; TCRdb lists only in-frame clones, some missing. The sample has tens of thousands of clones; 86% are singletons. The CDR3 length is 16 residues. The trim removed 4 bases at V and 2 bases at J, leaving 10 bases unmatched. Per the germline V gene, CDR1 is MNHEY and CDR2 is SVGAGI. V is TRBV6-5 and J is TRBJ2-7; 8 bases align to TRBD2. Sequences were obtained from peripheral blood. This receptor was obtained from a woman older than 75 with acute or convalescent COVID-19. This chain's CDR3 is CASSFPGSGGAYEQYF. The CDR3 nucleotides read TGTGCCAGCAGTTTCCCTGGGAGCGGGGGTGCCTACGAGCAGTACTTC.